This T cell receptor beta chain was observed in a study of cytomegalovirus exposure and HLA in healthy donors. In nominal health when sampled, donors likely had unrecorded immune exposures nonetheless. This CDR3 has 15 amino acids. V was shortened by 0 bases and J by 0 bases, with 8 bases between the two germline ends. Germline-derived CDR1 and CDR2 are SEHNR and FQNEAQ (reference sequence). There are a few counts of this clone. This sample includes further DNA sequences coding for the same CDR3. The PCR had 60 Vbeta and 13 Jbeta primers. Produced via immunoSEQ multiplex PCR; TCRdb's table is partial and in-frame only. Among about 200,000 clones, about 13% were seen once, and the ten largest hold 7.8%.

The sequencing input was PBMCs. The chain is built from TRBV7-9 and TRBJ1-1; D gene uncertain. The sequence derives from a man in his fifties or sixties in good health and CMV-seropositive. The CDR3 reads CASSLAGGLNTEAFF. In nucleotides, the CDR3 is TGTGCCAGCAGCTTAGCGGGCGGGCTGAACACTGAAGCTTTCTTT.